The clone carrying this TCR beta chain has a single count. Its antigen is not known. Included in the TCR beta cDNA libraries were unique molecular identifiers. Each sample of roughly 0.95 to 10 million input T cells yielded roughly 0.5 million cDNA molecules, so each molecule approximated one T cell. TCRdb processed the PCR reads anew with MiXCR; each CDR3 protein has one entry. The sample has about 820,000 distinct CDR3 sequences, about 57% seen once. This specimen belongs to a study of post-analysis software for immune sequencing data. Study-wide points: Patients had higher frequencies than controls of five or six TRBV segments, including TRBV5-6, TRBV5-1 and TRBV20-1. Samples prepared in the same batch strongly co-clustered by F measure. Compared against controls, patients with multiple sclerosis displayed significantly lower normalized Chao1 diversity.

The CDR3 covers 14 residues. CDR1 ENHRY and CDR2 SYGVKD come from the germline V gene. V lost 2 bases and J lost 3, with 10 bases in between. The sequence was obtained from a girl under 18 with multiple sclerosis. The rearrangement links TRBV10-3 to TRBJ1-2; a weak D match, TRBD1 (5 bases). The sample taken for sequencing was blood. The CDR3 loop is CAISEGHGYYGYTF. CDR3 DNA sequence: TGTGCCATCAGTGAGGGACACGGATACTATGGCTACACCTTC.